Listed below are T cell receptor beta chains from one sample, sequenced in a study of response to subunit inactivated influenza vaccine. TCRdb itself ran the RT-PCR reads through MiXCR, one entry per CDR3 protein. The data contain 530,000 or so distinct CDR3 sequences, roughly 15% of them singletons. Sequenced material: PBMCs from blood, taken 11 to 12 days after vaccination. All receptors derive from a man aged 50-59 years who received an inactivated influenza vaccine. The CDR3 runs from the conserved cysteine through the conserved F or W. A D gene is named only where the DNA matches it firmly.

>TRBJ2-7|TRBD1|TRBV5-6
CASSFGTGVREQYF
>TRBJ2-1|TRBD2|TRBV14
CASSLSGGWSEQFF
>TRBJ1-1|-|TRBV5-1
CASSLTGTDTEAFF
>TRBJ2-7|-|TRBV5-1
CASSLAPGRRGNEQYF
>TRBJ1-2|-|TRBV19
CASSNPQAGVNYGYTF
>TRBJ2-7|-|TRBV7-9
CASSLVAGSYEQYF
>TRBJ2-4|-|TRBV18
CASSPIGGGGNIQYF
>TRBJ2-1|TRBD2|TRBV6-2/TRBV6-3
CASSYPLPLSGLGDNEQFF
>TRBJ1-2|TRBD1|TRBV30
CAWSGTGTPYGYTF
>TRBJ2-7|-|TRBV19
CASSRRWTPYEQYF
>TRBJ2-1|TRBD1|TRBV7-2
CASNLGQGGYNEQFF
>TRBJ2-2|TRBD2|TRBV3-1
CASSLSGGVTGELFF
>TRBJ2-3|-|TRBV10-3
CAISATRGGADTQYF
>TRBJ1-1|TRBD1|TRBV5-5
CASSWTGGASFTEAFF
>TRBJ2-3|-|TRBV4-3
CASSQRGSTQYF
>TRBJ1-2|TRBD1|TRBV3-1
CASSQARGAGGDGYTF
>TRBJ2-1|-|TRBV6-5
CASSPRVSSYNEQFF
>TRBJ2-7|-|TRBV28
CASIEGQSYEQYF
>TRBJ1-2|-|TRBV5-1
CASSFSSSGYTF
>TRBJ2-7|-|TRBV28
CASSLLHVSYEQYF
>TRBJ2-1|-|TRBV30
CAWSVRLVYEQFF
>TRBJ2-4|-|TRBV2
CASSELGPFQYF
>TRBJ1-1|-|TRBV15
CATSREEAWDTEAFF
>TRBJ2-2|-|TRBV11-2
CASGEGTLLWRELFF
>TRBJ2-5|TRBD1|TRBV10-3
CAINRGQGGTQETQYF
>TRBJ2-1|TRBD1|TRBV12-3/TRBV12-4
CASSLVAGGQFF
>TRBJ2-2|-|TRBV30
CAWRVTGELFF
>TRBJ2-7|TRBD2|TRBV12-3/TRBV12-4
CASREGTSGSYEQYF
>TRBJ1-5|-|TRBV28
CASSPPGSTGPQHF